This TCR beta chain was sequenced for a study of beta chain features in type 1 diabetes. A heparinised blood draw that averaged about 116 mL was obtained once from each donor. To note about this clone: Its matching antigen is unknown.

Investigators reverse transcribed all isolated RNA, so they sequenced expressed TCRB transcripts. Only in-frame clones appear in the TCRdb table, and some are missing; sequencing was by immunoSEQ multiplex PCR. The sample lists about 700,000 clones, around 15% occurring once. Whole-study findings and limits: Since sequencing was performed on cDNA, cells with high TCR expression could be over-represented. Whether HLA type influences TCRB rearrangement remained unresolved here. VDJ junctions from patients with type 1 diabetes contained fewer insertions and more deletions. When Type 1 diabetes patients were examined, their TCRB CDR3s proved moderately but significantly shorter in all four CD4+ subsets.

Germline V gene lookup returns CDR1 SGHRS and CDR2 YFSETQ. This CDR3 is 15 amino acids long. Trimming removed 4 bases from V and 4 bases from J, with 15 bases in between. The gene calls are TRBV5-1 and TRBJ2-1, with D hard to call. This clonotype was sampled from a young man with type 1 diabetes. Sequencing was carried out using naive CD4+ T cells from blood. Here the CDR3 reads CASSPTQSQYNEQFF. For the CDR3, the DNA is TGCGCCAGCAGCCCCACCCAAAGTCAATACAATGAGCAGTTCTTC.